A selection of T cell receptor beta chains follows, all from one sample in a study of T cell repertoires in cytomegalovirus infection. TCRdb fed the reads into MiXCR, producing one record per CDR3 protein. The sample lists fewer than 200,000 distinct CDR3 sequences, about 22% occurring once. The antigens for these receptors are not known. Sequencing used CD8+ T cells from cultured PBMCs, obtained from culture after CMV antigen stimulation. All receptors derive from a human donor in good health (CMV status not recorded). Some clones in this sample may be carry-over from other donors' samples. The CDR3 runs from the conserved cysteine through the conserved F or W. Each record gives: CDR3 protein, V gene, J gene.

CASSLVQDANTEAFF,TRBV6-5,TRBJ1-1
CASSNGLVVDFETQYF,TRBV12-3/TRBV12-4,TRBJ2-5
CASSQEIDTGYEQYF,TRBV4-1,TRBJ2-7
CASSYSIEGPDHEQFF,TRBV6-2/TRBV6-3,TRBJ2-1
CASSEVPETF,TRBV6-1,TRBJ1-2
CASSASGTGYTNEQFF,TRBV7-2,TRBJ2-1
CASSELRTNTQETQYF,TRBV6-1,TRBJ2-5
CASSQDINAGLMNTEAFF,TRBV4-3,TRBJ1-1
CASSPGTGYSPLHF,TRBV7-8,TRBJ1-6
CASSQVSDQDTQYF,TRBV4-1,TRBJ2-3
CASSQDETQYF,TRBV4-1,TRBJ2-5
CASSSSSSGAPTDTQYF,TRBV28,TRBJ2-3
CASTGQLPKETQYF,TRBV7-9,TRBJ2-5
CASSLSGLTEAFF,TRBV7-6,TRBJ1-1
CAVSGPNNEQFF,TRBV11-2,TRBJ2-1
CASSPSGGLQFYGYTF,TRBV7-2,TRBJ1-2
CASSQDRTLIHF,TRBV4-1,TRBJ1-6
CASSSGQGNGYTF,TRBV7-6,TRBJ1-2
CASSFGGEETQYF,TRBV12-3/TRBV12-4,TRBJ2-5
CASSSESRGRVTQYF,TRBV7-9,TRBJ2-5
CASSAPGREQETQYF,TRBV6-9,TRBJ2-5
CASSYVDHNEQFF,TRBV6-5,TRBJ2-1
CSARGAENYGYTF,TRBV20-1,TRBJ1-2
CASSLGTVNQPQHF,TRBV4-1,TRBJ1-5
CASSFAGGTEAFF,TRBV11-2,TRBJ1-1
CASSFGRMGYTF,TRBV12-3/TRBV12-4,TRBJ1-2
CASSFGQGRTEAFF,TRBV12-3/TRBV12-4,TRBJ1-1
CASSLETAFYGYTF,TRBV7-9,TRBJ1-2
CASSLRLAASNEQFF,TRBV7-2,TRBJ2-1
CASSSPDRPEGFF,TRBV7-9,TRBJ1-1
CARSSHRGMNTEAFF,TRBV6-2/TRBV6-3,TRBJ1-1
CATKREDHGYTF,TRBV6-1,TRBJ1-2
CASSFSEGYEQYF,TRBV7-2,TRBJ2-7
CASSLVQGNYEQYF,TRBV7-9,TRBJ2-7
CASVARDAAEAFF,TRBV7-2,TRBJ1-1
CASTLDLTSGNTIYF,TRBV6-5,TRBJ1-3
CASSYSGEGMDGYTF,TRBV6-8,TRBJ1-2
CASTPWGGNEKLFF,TRBV7-8,TRBJ1-4
CASSQDSGGLGEQYF,TRBV4-1,TRBJ2-7
CASTNRGDTFYEQYF,TRBV7-6,TRBJ2-7
CASSHTGGNEQFF,TRBV4-1,TRBJ2-1
CASSLSLGPGIEAFF,TRBV7-8,TRBJ1-1
CASSYEPGETDTQYF,TRBV6-5,TRBJ2-3
CASSPLAGGTTDTQYF,TRBV7-2,TRBJ2-3
CASSLEREEQFF,TRBV7-9,TRBJ2-1
CASRYSSNTEAFF,TRBV27,TRBJ1-1
CASSVAVNSNQPQHF,TRBV19,TRBJ1-5
CASSLRDRVGNEQFF,TRBV27,TRBJ2-1
CASSFPDSYGYTF,TRBV12-3/TRBV12-4,TRBJ1-2